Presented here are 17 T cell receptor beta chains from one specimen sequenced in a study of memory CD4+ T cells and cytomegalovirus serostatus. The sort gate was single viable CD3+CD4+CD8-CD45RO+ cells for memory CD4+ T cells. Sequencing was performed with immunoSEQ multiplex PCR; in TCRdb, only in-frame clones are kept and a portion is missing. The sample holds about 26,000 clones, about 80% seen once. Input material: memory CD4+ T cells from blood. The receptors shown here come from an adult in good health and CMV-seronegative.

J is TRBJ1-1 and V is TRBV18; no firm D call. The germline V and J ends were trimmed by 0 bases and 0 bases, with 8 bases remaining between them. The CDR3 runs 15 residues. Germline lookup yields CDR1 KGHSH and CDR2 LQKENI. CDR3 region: CASSPPGSMNTEAFF. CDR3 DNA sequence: TGTGCCAGCTCACCACCGGGCAGCATGAACACTGAAGCTTTCTTT.

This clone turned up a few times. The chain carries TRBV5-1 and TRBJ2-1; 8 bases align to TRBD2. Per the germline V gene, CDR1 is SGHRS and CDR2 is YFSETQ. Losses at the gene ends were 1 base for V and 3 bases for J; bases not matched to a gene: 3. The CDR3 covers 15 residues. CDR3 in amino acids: CASSLYAGGYNEQFF. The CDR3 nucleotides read TGCGCCAGCAGCTTGTACGCGGGGGGCTACAATGAGCAGTTCTTC.

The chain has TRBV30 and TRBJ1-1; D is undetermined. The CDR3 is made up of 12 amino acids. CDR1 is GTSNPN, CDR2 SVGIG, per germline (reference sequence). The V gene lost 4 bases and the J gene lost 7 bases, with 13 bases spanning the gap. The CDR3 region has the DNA TGTGCCTGGACAGATCTTTACCTTGAAGCTTTCTTT. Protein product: CAWTDLYLEAFF.

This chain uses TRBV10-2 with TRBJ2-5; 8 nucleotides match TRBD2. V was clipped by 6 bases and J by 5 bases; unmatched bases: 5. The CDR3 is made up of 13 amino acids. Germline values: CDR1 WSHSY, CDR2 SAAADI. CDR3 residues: CASRRGGGETQYF. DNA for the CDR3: TGCGCCAGCAGGAGGGGCGGGGGGGAGACCCAGTACTTC.

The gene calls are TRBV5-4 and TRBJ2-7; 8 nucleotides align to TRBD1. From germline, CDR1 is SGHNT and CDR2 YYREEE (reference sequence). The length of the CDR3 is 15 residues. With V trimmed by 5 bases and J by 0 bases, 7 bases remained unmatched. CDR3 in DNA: TGTGCCAGCAGTGGCAGGACAGGGACCTCCTACGAGCAGTACTTC. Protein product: CASSGRTGTSYEQYF.

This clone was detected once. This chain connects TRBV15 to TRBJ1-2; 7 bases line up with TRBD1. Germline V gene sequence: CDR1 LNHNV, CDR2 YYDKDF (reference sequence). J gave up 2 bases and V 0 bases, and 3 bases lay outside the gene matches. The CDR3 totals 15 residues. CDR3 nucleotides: TGTGCCACCAGCAGAGAACAGGGGAGAAACTATGGCTACACCTTC. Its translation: CATSREQGRNYGYTF.

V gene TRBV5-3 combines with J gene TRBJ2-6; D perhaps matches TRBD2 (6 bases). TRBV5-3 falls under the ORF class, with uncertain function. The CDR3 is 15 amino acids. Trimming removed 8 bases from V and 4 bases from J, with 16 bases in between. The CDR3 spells CARGIGDSGANVLTF. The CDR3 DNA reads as TGTGCCAGGGGGATAGGGGACTCAGGGGCCAACGTCCTGACTTTC.

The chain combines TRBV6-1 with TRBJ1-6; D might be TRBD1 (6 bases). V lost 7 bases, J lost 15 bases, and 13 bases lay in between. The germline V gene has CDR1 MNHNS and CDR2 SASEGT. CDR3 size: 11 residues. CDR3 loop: CASTQEGGLHF. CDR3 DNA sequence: TGTGCCAGCACCCAAGAAGGGGGCCTCCACTTT.

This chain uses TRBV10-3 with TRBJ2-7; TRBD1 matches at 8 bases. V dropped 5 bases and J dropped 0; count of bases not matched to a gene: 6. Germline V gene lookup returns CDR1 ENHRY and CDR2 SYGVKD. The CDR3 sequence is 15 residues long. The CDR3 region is CAISNRDRSSYEQYF. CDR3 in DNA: TGTGCCATCAGTAACCGGGACAGGAGCTCCTACGAGCAGTACTTC.

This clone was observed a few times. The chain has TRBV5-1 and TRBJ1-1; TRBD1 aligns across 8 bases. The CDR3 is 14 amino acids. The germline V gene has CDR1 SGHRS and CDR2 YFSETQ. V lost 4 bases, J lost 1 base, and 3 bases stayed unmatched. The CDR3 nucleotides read TGCGCCAGCAGCCAGGGGGCTCGGAACACTGAAGCTTTCTTT. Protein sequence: CASSQGARNTEAFF.

The CDR3 DNA reads as TGCGCCAGCAGCCAACCAACAGGGTTGGTCTCCTACGAGCAGTACTTC. Translation: CASSQPTGLVSYEQYF. This sequence joins TRBV23-1 and TRBJ2-7, with D tentatively TRBD1 (6 bases). TRBV23-1 carries the ORF label, with uncertain function. The CDR3 loop spans 16 amino acids. V was cut by 6 bases and J by 0 bases, with 18 bases left in between.

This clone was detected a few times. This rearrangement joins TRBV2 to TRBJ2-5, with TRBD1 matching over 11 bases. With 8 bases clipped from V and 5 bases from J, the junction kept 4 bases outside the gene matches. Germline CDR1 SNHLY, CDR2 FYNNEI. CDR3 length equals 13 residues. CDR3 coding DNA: TGTGCCAGCGGGACAGGGGGGATGGAGACCCAGTACTTC. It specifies CASGTGGMETQYF.

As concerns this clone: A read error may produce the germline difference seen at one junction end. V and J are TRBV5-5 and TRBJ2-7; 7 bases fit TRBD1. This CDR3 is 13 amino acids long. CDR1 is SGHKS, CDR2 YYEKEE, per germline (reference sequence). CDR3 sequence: CASSLGQGEQYSF. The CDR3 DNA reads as TGTGCCAGCAGCTTGGGGCAGGGGGAGCAGTACAGCTTC.

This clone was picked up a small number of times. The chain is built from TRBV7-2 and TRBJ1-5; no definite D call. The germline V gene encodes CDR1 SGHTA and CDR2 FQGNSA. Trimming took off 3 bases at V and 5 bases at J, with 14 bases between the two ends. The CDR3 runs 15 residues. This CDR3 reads CASSFFYTAYQPQHF. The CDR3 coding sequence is TGTGCCAGCAGCTTCTTTTACACGGCGTATCAGCCCCAGCATTTT. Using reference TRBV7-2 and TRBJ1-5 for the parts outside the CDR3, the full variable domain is GAGVSQSPSNKVTEKGKDVELRCDPISGHTALYWYRQSLGQGLEFLIYFQGNSAPDKSGLPSDRFSAERTGGSVSTLTIQRTQQEDSAVYLCASSFFYTAYQPQHFGDGTRLSIL.

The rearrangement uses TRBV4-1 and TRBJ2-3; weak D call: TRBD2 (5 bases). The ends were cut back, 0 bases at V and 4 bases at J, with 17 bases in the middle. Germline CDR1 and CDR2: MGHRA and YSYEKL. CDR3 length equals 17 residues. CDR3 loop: CASSQERTGYTPDTQYF. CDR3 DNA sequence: TGCGCCAGCAGCCAAGAACGTACGGGATACACGCCAGATACGCAGTATTTT.

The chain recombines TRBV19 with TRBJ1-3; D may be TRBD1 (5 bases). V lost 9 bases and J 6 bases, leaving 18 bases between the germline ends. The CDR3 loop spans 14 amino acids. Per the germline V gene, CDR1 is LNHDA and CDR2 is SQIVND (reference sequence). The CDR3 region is CASRREGTKNTIYF. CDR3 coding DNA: TGTGCCAGCCGTCGTGAAGGGACGAAAAACACCATATATTTT.

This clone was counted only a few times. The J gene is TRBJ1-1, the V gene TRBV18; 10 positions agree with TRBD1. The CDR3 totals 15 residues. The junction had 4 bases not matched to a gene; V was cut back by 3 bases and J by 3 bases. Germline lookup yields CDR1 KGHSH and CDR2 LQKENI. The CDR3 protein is CASSPGQGRDTEAFF. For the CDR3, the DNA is TGTGCCAGCTCACCGGGACAGGGGCGGGACACTGAAGCTTTCTTT. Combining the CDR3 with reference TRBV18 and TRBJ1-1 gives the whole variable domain NAGVMQNPRHLVRRRGQEARLRCSPMKGHSHVYWYRQLPEEGLKFMVYLQKENIIDESGMPKERFSAEFPKEGPSILRIQQVVRGDSAAYFCASSPGQGRDTEAFFGQGTRLTVV.